This T cell receptor beta chain was sequenced during a study of blood T cell repertoires in COVID-19. Study information: The origin of the acute and convalescent COVID-19 samples was the United States, Italy and Spain.

In the original processing: Amplification from reference gene primers served as the basis for estimated nucleated cell counts. TCRdb keeps only in-frame clones here, not all; method: immunoSEQ multiplex PCR. Clone size and V and J calls were adopted from that table, with D and trimming inferred from the DNA. The table records more than 95,000 clones, 88% of them present only once. The CDR3 consists of 14 residues. From germline, CDR1 is LNHDA and CDR2 SQIVND (reference sequence). With 4 bases clipped from V and 3 bases from J, the junction kept 6 bases outside the gene matches. The clonotype originates from a human donor in a cohort sampled during active COVID-19. The specimen was peripheral blood. This sequence joins TRBV19 and TRBJ2-7; 7 bases fit TRBD1. In DNA, the CDR3 is TGTGCCAGTAGTAGAGCGGACAGGAGCTACGAGCAGTACTTC. It yields the protein CASSRADRSYEQYF.